This TCR beta chain came from a study of blood T cells in healthy people across ages. Study results and caveats: The study found more naive CD4+ cells and higher diversity in long-lived than aged donors.

CDR3 length equals 14 residues. CDR1 and CDR2 from the germline V gene are SGHDT and YYEEEE. V dropped 5 bases and J dropped 6; count of bases not matched to a gene: 8. The authors ran a second PCR of about 7 to 11 cycles using a sample-barcoded 5' primer and a J-beta primer mix. Each CDR3 protein is one row after TCRdb ran MiXCR on the 5' RACE reads. Among 650,000 to 1,000,000 distinct CDR3 sequences listed, 35% to 60% were seen once. This clonotype was observed a handful of times. The antigen is undetermined. The clonotype comes from a man older than 75 in good health. Sequencing input: blood. This chain uses TRBV5-6 with TRBJ2-1; 7 bases are shared with TRBD1. The CDR3 nucleotides are TGTGCCAGCAGTACAAACAGGGGAATCAATGAGCAGTTCTTC. Its translation: CASSTNRGINEQFF.